One and the same sample provided the 5 T cell receptor beta chains below, sequenced in a study of T cells after yellow fever vaccination. TCRdb called the 5' RACE reads again in MiXCR, with one record for every CDR3 protein. The data hold 320,000 or so distinct CDR3 sequences, with roughly 7.5% observed a single time. Sequenced here: PBMCs, sampled about 41 days after the first yellow fever vaccination. Receptor source: a man aged 18 to 29 who received the YFV17D yellow fever vaccine.

This clonotype was counted at least ten times. CDR3 region: CSARGGTGTEAFF. The DNA of the CDR3 is TGCAGTGCTAGAGGTGGGACGGGGACTGAAGCTTTCTTT. V usage is TRBV20-1 and J usage is TRBJ1-1; D is perhaps TRBD1 (5 bases). The V and J ends lost 1 base and 5 bases respectively, with 11 bases between them. Germline CDR1 reads DFQATT; CDR2 reads SNEGSKA (reference sequence). The CDR3 loop spans 13 amino acids.

The V gene is TRBV10-2, the J gene TRBJ1-5; D call uncertain. This CDR3 has 12 residues. V lost 11 bases, J lost 5 bases, and 13 bases lay in between. From germline, CDR1 is WSHSY and CDR2 SAAADI. DNA for the CDR3: TGCGCCGTTCGGACCGGGGATCAGCCCCAGCATTTT. Encoded protein: CAVRTGDQPQHF.

V and J are TRBV28 and TRBJ2-3; 7 positions agree with TRBD2. The CDR3 covers 14 residues. Germline CDR1 is MDHEN and CDR2 is SYDVKM. The J segment lost 2 bases and the V segment lost 3 bases, leaving 2 bases of the junction unmatched. CDR3: CASSLGGTTDTQYF. The DNA for the CDR3 is TGTGCCAGCAGTTTGGGGGGGACCACAGATACGCAGTATTTT.

This clonotype has just a few counts. V and J are TRBV5-4 and TRBJ2-5; D might be TRBD1 (5 bases). Trimming removed 5 bases from V and 0 bases from J, with 11 bases in between. The CDR3 runs 14 residues. Germline loops: CDR1 SGHNT, CDR2 YYREEE (reference sequence). The CDR3 reads CASSHTGNQETQYF. In DNA, the CDR3 is TGTGCCAGCAGTCACACAGGAAACCAAGAGACCCAGTACTTC.

This chain connects TRBV9 to TRBJ2-5; no clear D gene. The V gene lost 0 bases and the J gene lost 1 base, with 4 bases spanning the gap. CDR3 size: 13 residues. Per the germline V gene, CDR1 is SGDLS and CDR2 is YYNGEE. CDR3 sequence reads: CASSVDPQETQYF. The CDR3 bases are TGTGCCAGCAGCGTAGACCCCCAAGAGACCCAGTACTTC.